Listed below are T cell receptor beta chains from one sample, sequenced in a study of cytomegalovirus exposure and HLA in healthy donors. Sequenced by immunoSEQ multiplex PCR; TCRdb stores in-frame clones only, minus some. Counted here are about 150,000 clones, nearly 80% occurring once; the ten biggest clones make up 2% to 2.5%. The material sequenced was PBMCs. Receptors originate from a man aged 25-45 years in good health and CMV-seronegative. The CDR3 runs from the conserved cysteine through the conserved F or W. A D gene is named only where the DNA matches it firmly. Rows give clone size only sometimes, using once, few, many, or a class for an expanded clone.

len,abundance,v_gene,j_gene,d_gene,CDR3nt,CDR3aa
12,.,TRBV7-9,TRBJ1-1,.,TGTGCCAGCACCTCCGGCGGGGGAGCGGCTTTCTTT,CASTSGGGAAFF
14,.,TRBV28,TRBJ1-4,TRBD1,TGTGCCAGCAGTTTGACAGGGGGGTTTGAAAAACTGTTTTTT,CASSLTGGFEKLFF
17,.,TRBV5-1,TRBJ1-2,.,TGCGCCAGCAGCTTTCGTTCTGTGGGACACACCTACGGCGGCTACACCTTC,CASSFRSVGHTYGGYTF
14,.,TRBV5-6,TRBJ1-2,.,TGTGCCAGCAGCGAGGATTCTCGTAACTATGGCTACACCTTC,CASSEDSRNYGYTF
15,.,TRBV28,TRBJ1-1,TRBD1,TGTGCCAGCAGTTTAGGGGGACAGGGGACCCCTGAAGCTTTCTTT,CASSLGGQGTPEAFF
13,few,TRBV27,TRBJ1-1,.,TGTGCCAGCAGTTGGGGCCCTAGGGTGGAAGCTTTCTTT,CASSWGPRVEAFF
13,.,TRBV10-3,TRBJ1-4,TRBD1,TGTGCCACGAACAGGGGGTCCGGTGAAAAACTGTTTTTT,CATNRGSGEKLFF
16,.,TRBV19,TRBJ2-3,TRBD2,TGTGCCAGTAGTATCAGGGCTAGCGGGAGCACAGATACGCAGTATTTT,CASSIRASGSTDTQYF
17,.,TRBV18,TRBJ1-1,TRBD1,TGTGCCAGCTCATCAACCCGGGACAGGGGAATGAACACTGAAGCTTTCTTT,CASSSTRDRGMNTEAFF
16,few,TRBV10-1,TRBJ1-5,.,TGCGCCAGCAGTGGACGGAGACTTTATAGCAATCAGCCCCAGCATTTT,CASSGRRLYSNQPQHF
13,.,TRBV27,TRBJ2-7,.,TGTGCCAGCAGTTTGGGACATCTCTACGAGCAGTACTTC,CASSLGHLYEQYF
14,few,TRBV6-5,TRBJ1-4,.,TGTGCCAGCAGTTATGGGCAGCATAATGAAAAACTGTTTTTT,CASSYGQHNEKLFF
17,.,TRBV5-1,TRBJ1-4,.,TGCGCCAGCAGCCCGGGCTGGGGGCGGAATGTCGGTGAAAAACTGTTTTTT,CASSPGWGRNVGEKLFF
12,once,TRBV30,TRBJ1-2,.,TGTGCCTGGAGTGTATCCCAGGGCGGCTACACCTTC,CAWSVSQGGYTF
16,once,TRBV9,TRBJ2-7,TRBD1,TGTGCCAGCAGCCCATCGAGGGGACAGGGGGCTGAAGAGCAGTACTTC,CASSPSRGQGAEEQYF
13,.,TRBV6-5,TRBJ2-3,.,TGTGCCAGCAGTTGGCCGGGGACAGATACGCAGTATTTT,CASSWPGTDTQYF
14,.,TRBV6-1,TRBJ1-1,.,TGTGCCAGCAGCCAGACCCGGACAGCCACTGAAGCTTTCTTT,CASSQTRTATEAFF
15,.,TRBV28,TRBJ1-4,.,TGTGCCAGCAGTCTTACGGGGAGGGTGGGTGAAAAACTGTTTTTT,CASSLTGRVGEKLFF
13,.,TRBV9,TRBJ1-1,.,TGTGCCAGCAGCGCACCCCCGGGGACTGAAGCTTTCTTT,CASSAPPGTEAFF
16,.,TRBV18,TRBJ2-2,.,TGTGCCAGCTCACTTCAGGTATCCCATAACACCGGGGAGCTGTTTTTT,CASSLQVSHNTGELFF
12,.,TRBV7-2,TRBJ2-7,TRBD1,TGTGCCAGCAGTTGGGACAGCTACGAGCAGTACTTC,CASSWDSYEQYF
11,.,TRBV20-1,TRBJ1-2,.,TGCAGTGCTAGCTCAGGGCCCGGCTACACCTTC,CSASSGPGYTF
15,.,TRBV19,TRBJ2-1,TRBD2,TGTGCCAGTAGTTCGGGCGGGAGCTCCTACAATGAGCAGTTCTTC,CASSSGGSSYNEQFF
14,once,TRBV19,TRBJ2-2,.,TGTGCCAGTAGTGTCGCGGTTTACACCGGGGAGCTGTTTTTT,CASSVAVYTGELFF
14,few,TRBV6-4,TRBJ1-1,TRBD1,TGTGCCAGCAGTGCAGGGACAGACAACACTGAAGCTTTCTTT,CASSAGTDNTEAFF
15,.,TRBV9,TRBJ1-5,TRBD1,TGTGCCAGCAGCCCCGAGGGGACAGAAGTGGGGCCCCAGCATTTT,CASSPEGTEVGPQHF
15,.,TRBV28,TRBJ2-2,TRBD2,TGTGCCAGCAGTTCTAGCGGGACGAACACCGGGGAGCTGTTTTTT,CASSSSGTNTGELFF
15,.,TRBV7-2,TRBJ2-7,.,TGTGCCAGCAGCCAAGGTGGGGGGTCCTCCTACGAGCAGTACTTC,CASSQGGGSSYEQYF
15,once,TRBV7-2,TRBJ2-3,TRBD1,TGTGCCAGCAGCCCGACAGGGGCTGGGACAGATACGCAGTATTTT,CASSPTGAGTDTQYF
13,.,TRBV2,TRBJ2-5,.,TGTGCCAGCAGTGTCTCAGGGTTAGAGACCCAGTACTTC,CASSVSGLETQYF
14,.,TRBV15,TRBJ2-1,.,TGTGCCACCAACCAGGGACTGGCGAACAATGAGCAGTTCTTC,CATNQGLANNEQFF
15,.,TRBV5-1,TRBJ1-2,TRBD1,TGCGCCAGCAGCTTTACAGGGGAAGGTAACTATGGCTACACCTTC,CASSFTGEGNYGYTF
13,once,TRBV27,TRBJ1-2,TRBD1,TGTGCCAGCAAAGCGGAGGGGGCAGGGGGCTACACCTTC,CASKAEGAGGYTF
14,few,TRBV6-5,TRBJ2-5,.,TGTGCCAGCAACGGAAACAGGGCAGGAGAGACCCAGTACTTC,CASNGNRAGETQYF
18,.,TRBV2,TRBJ2-6,TRBD2,TGTGCCAGCATTAATTTAGCGGGAGCCAACTCTGGGGCCAACGTCCTGACTTTC,CASINLAGANSGANVLTF
16,.,TRBV6-5,TRBJ2-2,.,TGTGCCAGCAGTTTTGGACAGACCACGAACACCGGGGAGCTGTTTTTT,CASSFGQTTNTGELFF
15,.,TRBV7-8,TRBJ1-1,.,TGTGCCAGCAGCCCTGAGCGGGGGAGGGGCACTGAAGCTTTCTTT,CASSPERGRGTEAFF
22,.,TRBV13,TRBJ2-6,TRBD2,TGTGCCAGCAGCTTAATTAGCCTAGCGGGAGGGCCATCAAGCTCTGGGGCCAACGTCCTGACTTTC,CASSLISLAGGPSSSGANVLTF
12,few,TRBV5-4,TRBJ1-1,.,TGTGCCAGCAGCTACCGGGAGCCTGAAGCTTTCTTT,CASSYREPEAFF